This T cell receptor beta chain was found in a study of blood T cell repertoires in COVID-19 (dated by TCRdb to 2020 to 2021). Background on the whole study: Samples covering the acute and convalescent phases of COVID-19 were provided by collaborators in the United States, Italy and Spain. The prospective study material was composed of cDNA or gDNA derived from T cells, B-cell-depleted T cells, or PBMCs. The dataset comprised deeply sampled blood TCRbeta repertoires from subjects exposed to, actively infected with, or recovered from COVID-19. The repertoires were made available in a free public database intended to serve as a resource for research on the immune response to SARS-CoV-2. Samples came from the ongoing ImmuneRACE study (first 160 participants) plus 1,254 subjects from 6 global collaborators. Sample metadata almost always included a de-identified subject ID, COVID-19 status, age in years and sex. Where HLA class I and class II types were available, the types were taken from metadata supplied by the sample provider, not from assay-based typing. Paper-wide results and their limitations: How much clinical and demographic metadata was included differed by source and by participant, and the metadata was provided uncurated.

About this clone itself: There is no known antigen for this receptor. No much larger clone is present one base from it, and per-base qualities are unavailable.

The germline V gene sets CDR1 to SNHLY and CDR2 to FYNNEI. The CDR3 starts with the cysteine, ends with the phenylalanine, and has 13 residues. Here the CDR3 DNA is all that survives: 39 bases in frame from base 1. At the junction V is shortened by 10 bases and J by 2 bases; bases outside the gene matches: 8. In Seattle, one collaborating source enrolled patients while the infection was active and tracked those patients longitudinally over the course of disease. Whole blood was collected in K2EDTA tubes by collaborating institutions according to the institutions' own protocols. For TCRbeta analysis, collaborators shipped samples as frozen whole blood, isolated PBMCs, or DNA extracted from either of those sample types. TCRbeta CDR3 regions were amplified from genomic DNA by means of the immunoSEQ Assay, a bias-controlled multiplex PCR. Processing in the source paper ran as follows. The number of nucleated cells in each sample was estimated by amplification of reference gene primers within the assay. To quantify the absolute abundance of each unique TCRbeta CDR3 rearrangement, sequence reads were collapsed and filtered. Productive Simpson clonality was computed per sample as the square root of Simpson's diversity index over productive rearrangements. TCRdb retrieved this table from immuneACCESS and kept in-frame rearrangements only. Not all clones are present; in checked studies, unresolved V genes account for under half, and no reason is known for the remainder. The DNA was the basis for D and trimming; V, J and clone size are from that table. This sample gives 150,000 to 180,000 clones in total; roughly 80% of them show up just once. The ten top clones hold about 12% of the sample.

This receptor was identified in a woman aged 55-69 years with COVID-19, enrolled during active disease. Sequenced material: peripheral blood. This chain joins TRBV2 to TRBJ2-7, and TRBD1 aligns with 7 junction nucleotides. The sequenced DNA: TGTGCCAACGTGGGGCAGGGGGCCTACGAGCAGTACTTC. Its coded protein is CANVGQGAYEQYF.